What follows are 7 T cell receptor beta chains derived from one specimen sequenced in a study of cytomegalovirus exposure and HLA in healthy donors (dated by TCRdb to 2016 to 2017). The method behind the library was the immunoSEQ multiplex PCR assay. The multiplex PCR relied on a mix of 60 forward primers for TCR Vbeta segments and 13 reverse primers for TCR Jbeta segments. TCRdb's version of the immuneACCESS table is confined to in-frame rearrangements and falls short of the full clone set. An unresolved V gene accounts for under half of the shortfall where checked; the remainder is of unknown origin. The sample profile shows approximately 180,000 clones; 70% to 80% of them were found once. The ten largest clones capture 1.6% of the sample. Sequencing used PBMCs. All receptors come from a woman between 50 and 59 years old in good health and CMV-seronegative.

The chain carries TRBV19 and TRBJ1-6; D unclear. The V and J ends lost 4 bases and 10 bases respectively, with 17 bases between them. CDR3 length: 15 amino acids. Germline loops: CDR1 LNHDA, CDR2 SQIVND (reference sequence). CDR3 coding DNA: TGTGCCAGTAGTACCGGGTTGAGGGTGGGATCACCCCTCCACTTT. This gives the protein CASSTGLRVGSPLHF.

The chain couples TRBV10-3 to TRBJ1-3; TRBD1 is a possible D gene (5 bases). The CDR3 length is 14 residues. Germline V gene lookup returns CDR1 ENHRY and CDR2 SYGVKD. V gave up 9 bases and J gave up 4 bases, with 16 bases separating them. The CDR3 protein is CAIRRDSSGNTIYF. For the CDR3, the DNA is TGTGCCATACGCCGGGACTCCTCGGGAAACACCATATATTTT.

The rearrangement uses TRBV2 and TRBJ2-2, with 7 bases fitting TRBD1. The V gene end was trimmed by 6 bases and the J gene end by 0 bases; junction bases not matched to a gene: 7. This CDR3 is 16 amino acids long. The germline V gene has CDR1 SNHLY and CDR2 FYNNEI. CDR3 protein: CASRPTGSPNTGELFF. The DNA of the CDR3 is TGTGCCAGCAGACCGACAGGGTCCCCGAACACCGGGGAGCTGTTTTTT. The whole variable domain, filled in from reference TRBV2 and TRBJ2-2, reads EPEVTQTPSHQVTQMGQEVILRCVPISNHLYFYWYRQILGQKVEFLVSFYNNEISEKSEIFDDQFSVERPDGSNFTLKIRSTKLEDSAMYFCASRPTGSPNTGELFFGEGSRLTVL.

CDR3 protein: CASSLKSGSYGYTF. CDR3 in DNA: TGTGCCAGCAGTTTAAAGAGCGGATCATATGGCTACACCTTC. The chain combines TRBV27 with TRBJ1-2; D is ambiguous. Germline lookup yields CDR1 MNHEY and CDR2 SMNVEV (reference sequence). Trimming shortened V by 2 bases and J by 5 bases, and 12 bases separated the two germline ends. CDR3 length: 14 residues.

This clone was counted only a few times. This sequence joins TRBV5-8 and TRBJ1-1, with D possibly being TRBD1 (5 bases). Trimming cost V 4 bases and J 1 base, with 11 bases left between them. Germline CDR1 is SGHTS and CDR2 is YDEGEE. The CDR3 has 14 residues. CDR3 loop: CASSTGHRNTEAFF. Written as DNA, the CDR3 is TGTGCCAGCAGCACCGGACACAGGAACACTGAAGCTTTCTTT.

V and J are TRBV4-3 and TRBJ2-2, with D possibly matching TRBD2 (7 bases). Trimming stripped 3 bases from V and 7 bases from J, with 15 bases between. Germline V gene data show CDR1 as LGHNA and CDR2 as YSLEER. The CDR3 covers 15 residues. The CDR3 protein is CASSQRGGQGGELFF. In DNA, the CDR3 is TGCGCCAGCAGCCAGAGGGGGGGGCAGGGCGGGGAGCTGTTTTTT.

This clone has a single count. The genes are TRBV27 and TRBJ1-3; D ambiguous. V lost 2 bases and J lost 0, with 11 bases in between. Germline CDR1 is MNHEY and CDR2 is SMNVEV (reference sequence). CDR3 length: 16 amino acids. CDR3 in DNA: TGTGCCAGCAGTTTAACCGGGATCTACTCTGGAAACACCATATATTTT. It translates to CASSLTGIYSGNTIYF.